This TCR beta chain was recovered during a study of control samples from healthy donors and cancer patients. This CDR3 is 15 amino acids long. CDR1 MNHEY and CDR2 SVGAGI come from the germline V gene. V lost 4 bases to trimming and J lost 0 bases, with 13 bases between them. Here immunoSEQ multiplex PCR was the method, and the copy in TCRdb shows in-frame clones only, minus some. This sample contains roughly 190,000 clones. The chain recombines TRBV6-5 with TRBJ2-7; D might be TRBD1 or TRBD2, each matching 5 bases. The sequencing sample was made of blood. This receptor was identified in a woman aged 25 to 39 in good health. CDR3 bases: TGTGCCAGCAGTTGGGACGCAGGAACCTCCTACGAGCAGTACTTC. Its protein product is CASSWDAGTSYEQYF.